This T cell receptor beta chain originates from a study of CD8 T cells in Susac syndrome. TEMRA cells were FACS-enriched, and CD8+ and CD4+ T cells were isolated negatively. Roughly 0.45 to 1 ug RNA was reverse transcribed with random hexamers. TCRdb called the immunoSEQ multiplex PCR reads again in MiXCR, with one record for every CDR3 protein. Among approximately 200,000 distinct CDR3 sequences listed, around 90% were seen once. V gave up 6 bases and J gave up 1 base, with 15 bases separating them. From germline, CDR1 is DFQATT and CDR2 SNEGSKA (reference sequence). The CDR3 runs 14 residues. Sample: CD8+ T cells from PBMCs. The sequence came from a human donor with multiple sclerosis. V gene TRBV20-1 combines with J gene TRBJ1-1; no clear D. The CDR3, as DNA: TGCAGTGCCCATTCGACTCGCGCGAACACTGAAGCTTTCTTT. This encodes CSAHSTRANTEAFF.